The T cell receptor (beta chain) described here comes from a study of T cells in Graves' hyperthyroidism and ophthalmopathy (dated by TCRdb to between 2018 and 2021). With regard to the full study: Peripheral blood samples were taken at the time of initial diagnosis, prior to any treatment. Thyroid tissue and blood T-cell repertoires from over 5 Graves' hyperthyroidism patients were also compared in the study. Once sampling was done, hyperthyroidism patients were given methimazole at a starting dose of 30 mg daily, whereas ophthalmopathy patients were given high-dose intravenous methylprednisolone. Prospective prediction of ophthalmopathy was tested in an independent validation cohort consisting of 18 hyperthyroidism patients and more than 15 patients who later progressed to ophthalmopathy. The approximately 100 discovery patients were randomly divided into training and test sets at a 7:3 ratio. To identify TCR V-J signatures that set the groups apart, the researchers used a discovery cohort of approximately 98 patients, made up of about 44 with Graves' ophthalmopathy and some 60 with stable Graves' hyperthyroidism. TCR Vbeta CDR3 sequencing of 130 to 150 peripheral blood samples (roughly 43 ophthalmopathy, 75 or so hyperthyroidism and 17 progressor patients) is reported in the paper. Summary of the overall study and its limitations: A 13 V-J signature model separated ophthalmopathy from stable hyperthyroidism, with approximately 87% sensitivity and 81.08% specificity in cross-validation and 80%/75% in testing. In validation, the model predicted progression to ophthalmopathy with 60% to 71% sensitivity and less than 75% specificity, a median of 6.5 months before onset. Most expanded thyroid clonotypes (frequency above 0.001) were also detected in blood, a finding suggesting that blood repertoires may reflect thyroid immune responses. No statistical method was used to fix the sample size in advance, and group allocation was not hidden from the investigators.

In the ophthalmopathy patients, disease was moderately to severely active, with a Clinical Activity Score of 3 or more, a NOSPECS grade of 4 or more, and a duration of less than 3 months. Patients with uncontrolled infections, other autoimmune diseases, pregnancy or lactation were excluded. Diagnoses were based on clinical symptoms, serum thyroxine and TRAb, thyroid ultrasound and orbital computed tomography. PBMCs were isolated from more than 8 ml of fresh peripheral blood by Ficoll-Paque density gradient centrifugation. Total RNA was extracted with Trizol reagent, and quality was checked on an Agilent 2100 Bioanalyzer. Amplification of TCR beta CDR3 regions was carried out from RNA transcripts. The first round of RT-PCR for the TCR CDR3 was performed with the HTBI primer set and the Qiagen OneStep RT-PCR kit. A second multiplex PCR round built the libraries, followed by size selection and purification. Libraries were sequenced paired-end with 100 bp reads on an Illumina HiSeq2000. Processing in the source paper ran as follows. SOAPnuke was used to process the raw data, removing reads that contained adapters or uncalled bases, had a mean Phred below 15, or lacked an exact match to the constant primer or identifier. COPE v1.2.5 was used to merge the high-quality paired reads, and each unique nucleotide sequence was defined as a clonotype. MiTCR v1.1 was used to align the clonotypes against IMGT TRBV, TRBD and TRBJ reference segments. The analysis was restricted to V-J combinations with a frequency above 0.0001, which together covered just over 99% of the repertoires. The TCS score was defined as the ratio of F50 (clonal expansion) to E x V (chaos), calculated using BLOSUM62-based TCRdist between CDR3 peptides within each V-J. Welch's t-statistics and random forest reduced roughly 540 V-J features to 13, which were used in a naive Bayes classifier (R e1071). TCRdb itself trimmed the public reads at Q25 with fastp, ran MiXCR and retained productive beta chains. Each entry merges the rows of one CDR3 protein and shows their most common DNA and genes. Here the V and J calls rest on TCRdb's processing, not on the authors' analysis. In this sample the table shows 200,000 to 250,000 distinct CDR3 sequences, about 17% of which occur a single time. The leading ten clones occupy 25% to 30% of the sample.

This clonotype was found many times. The antigen it binds to is not known. Per-nucleotide qualities are absent, and no much larger clonotype sits a single base away. Source material: blood. This clonotype originated in a woman aged 18-29 years with Graves' ophthalmopathy.

For the CDR3, the sequence is CASSPNRLAGNQETQYF. In nucleotide form, the sequence is TGTGCCAGCTCACCCAATCGACTAGCGGGGAATCAAGAGACCCAGTACTTC. Recombination joined TRBV18 with TRBJ2-5, with 11 junctional bases fitting TRBD2. Germline trimming: 3 bases from V, 2 bases from J; junction bases outside gene matches: 8. The CDR3, from cysteine to phenylalanine, totals 17 residues. Left in the record is the CDR3 DNA by itself, 51 bases read in frame from the first base. CDR1 KGHSH and CDR2 LQKENI are derived from the germline V gene.